One sample yielded the 10 T cell receptor beta chains listed below, sequenced in a study of human T cells and chemical hapten exposure (dated by TCRdb to 2020 to 2023). The time point label corresponds to: patch test 2, 6 weeks after DPC sensitization. The sample's treatment or condition label is to be understood as: therapeutic diphenylcyclopropenone sensitization with weekly scalp DPC. The library was made by RACE. The run used a NextSeq 500. Using fastp trimming at Q25 and MiXCR clonotype assembly, TCRdb reanalyzed the public sequencing data and kept in-frame beta chains. A single entry per CDR3 protein holds the most common genes and DNA from its merged rows. The sample contains 84,000 or so distinct CDR3 sequences, roughly a tenth of them found a single time. 2% to 3% of the sample goes to the ten largest clones. This specimen consisted of whole blood, obtained in connection with sensitization to the hapten diphenylcyclopropenone (DPC). These receptors were collected from a woman under 40 with alopecia areata. Some clones in this sample may be carry-over from other donors' samples.

The V gene is TRBV12-3 or TRBV12-4, the J gene TRBJ1-6, with D possibly TRBD1 on 6 matching bases. Between the trimmed V and J ends, which lost 1 base and 5 bases, there was a span of 12 bases. This CDR3 has 16 residues. CDR3 sequence (DNA): TGTGCCAGCAGTTTAGGACAGGTCCGGGATAATTCACCCCTCCACTTT. Protein sequence: CASSLGQVRDNSPLHF.

This sequence joins TRBV4-1 and TRBJ1-6, with D possibly matching TRBD1 (5 bases). Between the trimmed V and J ends, which lost 2 bases and 14 bases, there was a span of 22 bases. This CDR3 is built from 16 residues. Germline assignment: CDR1 MGHRA and CDR2 YSYEKL. Here the CDR3 DNA reads TGCGCCAGCAGCCAACCCACCGGGGGTACGAAAATGACCCTCCACTTT. Protein sequence: CASSQPTGGTKMTLHF.

This clonotype was seen more than once but under ten times. The genes are TRBV19 and TRBJ1-5, with D maybe TRBD1 (6 bases). Trimming left V 4 bases short and J 3 bases short, with 10 bases between. This CDR3 contains 14 residues. The germline V gene has CDR1 LNHDA and CDR2 SQIVND (reference sequence). CDR3 sequence reads: CASSKGVYNQPQHF. CDR3 nucleotides: TGTGCCAGTAGTAAGGGGGTATACAATCAGCCCCAGCATTTT.

This clonotype was observed many times. The gene calls are TRBV18 and TRBJ1-1, with 8 bases that match TRBD1. Germline CDR1 KGHSH, CDR2 LQKENI. The J segment lost 6 bases and the V segment lost 0 bases, leaving 6 bases of the junction unmatched. CDR3 size: 15 residues. The CDR3 nucleotides are TGTGCCAGCTCACCACCTTGGACAGGGTGGGCTGAAGCTTTCTTT. Translation: CASSPPWTGWAEAFF.

This clonotype has at least ten counts. For the CDR3, the DNA is TGCGCCAGCAGCCAAGGAGGGCTAGCAGGAGATACGCAGTATTTT. Translation: CASSQGGLAGDTQYF. J is TRBJ2-3 and V is TRBV4-3; D possibly corresponds to TRBD2 (5 bases). The germline V and J ends were trimmed by 1 base and 5 bases, with 13 bases remaining between them. The CDR3 loop spans 15 amino acids. Germline CDR1 is LGHNA and CDR2 is YSLEER.

Concerning this clonotype: In this CDR3 the conserved last residue, phenylalanine or tryptophan, is missing, so a read error is likely. The chain couples TRBV9 to TRBJ1-4; D is possibly TRBD1 (5 bases). V lost 4 bases and J 2 bases, leaving 9 bases between the germline ends. The CDR3 length is 14 residues. Germline V gene sequence: CDR1 SGDLS, CDR2 YYNGEE. The CDR3 region is CASSSTVTNEKLFL. The CDR3 nucleotides read TGTGCCAGCAGCTCGACAGTCACTAATGAAAAACTGTTTCTT.

Notes on this clonotype: A much larger clone differs by one base, so this may be a read error. The gene calls are TRBV11-1 and TRBJ1-1; D uncertain. CDR3 size: 13 residues. V was trimmed by 5 bases and J by 6 bases, leaving 13 bases between them. Germline values: CDR1 SGHAT, CDR2 FQDESV (reference sequence). The CDR3 DNA reads as TGTGCCAGCAGCACCGAAGTTCTGGCTGAAGCTTTCTTT. Translating it yields CASSTEVLAEAFF.

This clonotype has a count of ten or more. The rearrangement uses TRBV14 and TRBJ1-1; the match to TRBD1 covers 9 bases. V dropped 1 base and J dropped 0; count of bases not matched to a gene: 6. CDR1 and CDR2 from the germline V gene are SGHDN and FVKESK. The CDR3 consists of 17 residues. The CDR3 nucleotides read TGTGCCAGCAGCCAAGGGACAGGGGCCCCCCTGAACACTGAAGCTTTCTTT. Residues: CASSQGTGAPLNTEAFF.

This clonotype showed up many times. The chain recombines TRBV7-3 with TRBJ2-1; 7 nucleotides align to TRBD2. The length of the CDR3 is 16 residues. With V trimmed by 5 bases and J by 1 base, 8 bases remained unmatched. CDR1 and CDR2 from the germline V gene are SGHTA and FQGTGA. In DNA form, the CDR3 reads TGTGCCAGCAGCCCCTGGGCGGGAGAATCCTACAATGAGCAGTTCTTC. This encodes CASSPWAGESYNEQFF.

This clonotype was seen a few times. V usage is TRBV5-1 and J usage is TRBJ2-5; 8 bases match TRBD1. The CDR3 length is 16 residues. V lost 4 bases, J lost 4 bases, and 12 bases stayed unmatched. Germline V gene sequence: CDR1 SGHRS, CDR2 YFSETQ. CDR3 region: CASSPHLTGEAETQYF. The CDR3 region has the DNA TGCGCCAGCAGCCCACACCTGACAGGGGAGGCAGAGACCCAGTACTTC.